This TCR beta chain was documented in a study of identical twins. Study-level results: Invariant cells of the MAIT and iNKT types might have partly distorted the zero-insertion analyses.

Germline V gene data show CDR1 as SGDLS and CDR2 as YYNGEE. Trimming removed 0 bases at V and 2 bases at J, with 9 bases between. The CDR3 runs 15 residues. TCRdb itself ran the 5' RACE reads through MiXCR, one entry per CDR3 protein. This sample has about 220,000 distinct CDR3 sequences, with 6% to 8.5% found just once. This clonotype occurred many times. The antigen is undetermined. This sample also belongs to another study, concerning yellow fever vaccine responses in identical twins.

The sequencing sample was made of CD8+ T cells sorted from blood. The receptor was isolated from a young woman in good health. The V call is TRBV9, the J call TRBJ1-3; D gene unclear. As DNA, the CDR3 is TGTGCCAGCAGCGTAGATGGGCAAACTGGAAACACCATATATTTT. Residues: CASSVDGQTGNTIYF.